These T cell receptor beta chains were read from a single sample in a study of shared clonotypes between healthy human individuals. Sequencing was performed with immunoSEQ multiplex PCR; in TCRdb, only in-frame clones are kept and a portion is missing. Among 850,000 to 1,200,000 clones listed, 75% were seen once. The sample taken for sequencing was memory CD4+ T cells sorted from blood. These receptors were taken from a man between 18 and 29 years old in good health. CDR3s include the opening cysteine and the closing phenylalanine or tryptophan. The D gene is left open where the match is weak. Clone size, where shown, is once, few, many, or a class for clones that have expanded.

cdr3_nt,cdr3_aa,j_call,d_call,clone_size,v_call
TGTGCCAGCAGCGTAGTATCTGAGAACACTGAAGCTTTCTTT,CASSVVSENTEAFF,TRBJ1-1,NA,NA,TRBV9
TGTGCCAGCAGCCCATGGTCCAGTGATGAAAAACTGTTTTTT,CASSPWSSDEKLFF,TRBJ1-4,NA,NA,TRBV9
TGTGCCAGCAGTTCGTGGGGGGAGAACACCGGGGAGCTGTTTTTT,CASSSWGENTGELFF,TRBJ2-2,NA,NA,TRBV27
TGCGCCAGCAGCTCAAAGCAGGGCGACAATGAGCAGTTCTTC,CASSSKQGDNEQFF,TRBJ2-1,NA,NA,TRBV5-1
TGTGCCAGCACCCTGAGGGGGGGGACTAGCTGGGAGACCCAGTACTTC,CASTLRGGTSWETQYF,TRBJ2-5,TRBD2,few,TRBV27
TGTGCCAGCGCGGACTCGGGGAGGGCCGTCTCCTTC,CASADSGRAVSF,TRBJ1-2,NA,many,TRBV6-5
TGTGCCAGCAGCTCGCAGGGCCCAACTAATGAAAAACTGTTTTTT,CASSSQGPTNEKLFF,TRBJ1-4,NA,NA,TRBV5-4
TGTGCCAGCAGTTTGTCGGGGGGGCTTCACAATGAGCAGTTCTTC,CASSLSGGLHNEQFF,TRBJ2-1,TRBD2,NA,TRBV2
TGTGCCAGCAGTTGGGGCCCGGGGAATTCACCCCTCCACTTT,CASSWGPGNSPLHF,TRBJ1-6,NA,NA,TRBV27
TGCAGTCTTTATGCCAAAAACATTCAGTACTTC,CSLYAKNIQYF,TRBJ2-4,NA,few,TRBV20-1
TGTGCCAGCAGTACCACAGCGGCCGAGCAGTACTTC,CASSTTAAEQYF,TRBJ2-7,NA,NA,TRBV28
TGTGCCAGCAACCGACAGGGAAGTGGAGAGACCCAGTACTTC,CASNRQGSGETQYF,TRBJ2-5,TRBD1,NA,TRBV11-2
TGCGCCAGCAGCTTAGGGGGTCCGCCAGATACGCAGTATTTT,CASSLGGPPDTQYF,TRBJ2-3,NA,NA,TRBV5-1
TGTGCCATCGGGAATGGTGATAGCGGGGCCTACGAGCAGTACTTC,CAIGNGDSGAYEQYF,TRBJ2-7,TRBD2,NA,TRBV10-3
TGTGCCAGCAGACAACCGGGACATAAGTACAATGAGCAGTTCTTC,CASRQPGHKYNEQFF,TRBJ2-1,NA,NA,TRBV6-5
TGTGCCAGCAGCCCTTGGACTAGCGGCATCAACGAGCAGTACTTC,CASSPWTSGINEQYF,TRBJ2-7,TRBD2,NA,TRBV9
TGTGCCAGCAGTGAAGCCGTCGGGACTATCACTGAAGCTTTCTTT,CASSEAVGTITEAFF,TRBJ1-1,NA,few,TRBV6-1
TGTGCCAGCAGGGAGGGGGCGTACGGCTATGGAAACACCATATATTTT,CASREGAYGYGNTIYF,TRBJ1-3,TRBD1,NA,TRBV28
TGTGCCAGCAAGGAGGGAGGGCCGACCTACAATGAGCAGTTCTTC,CASKEGGPTYNEQFF,TRBJ2-1,TRBD2,many,TRBV27
TGTGCCAGCAGCCTCTCCCGGAGGGCGGCAGCTTTCTTT,CASSLSRRAAAFF,TRBJ1-1,NA,NA,TRBV6-5
TGTGCCAGCAGTGCAACAGGGTACACTAATGAAAAACTGTTTTTT,CASSATGYTNEKLFF,TRBJ1-4,NA,NA,TRBV25-1
TGTGCTAGCAGCAGGGGGATGTTCGGTGAGCAGTTCTTC,CASSRGMFGEQFF,TRBJ2-1,TRBD1,NA,TRBV7-7
TGTGCCTGGAGTGTACGGCGGACTGAAGCTTTCTTT,CAWSVRRTEAFF,TRBJ1-1,NA,few,TRBV30
TGTGCCAGCAGCCGTAATCCACGGTATGGCTACACCTTC,CASSRNPRYGYTF,TRBJ1-2,NA,NA,TRBV27
TGCGCCAGCAGCTGGGGGGGACAGACCTTCCAAGAGACCCAGTACTTC,CASSWGGQTFQETQYF,TRBJ2-5,NA,NA,TRBV5-1
TGTGCCAGCAGTGGGGTGGCTGGGGCCAACGTCCTGACTTTC,CASSGVAGANVLTF,TRBJ2-6,NA,NA,TRBV6-1
TGTGCCAGCAGCGGCCCGGGACTAGCGACCGAGCAGTACTTC,CASSGPGLATEQYF,TRBJ2-7,NA,NA,TRBV21-1
TGTGCCAGCATGGCGTCACGCCCGAGTAAGAGTGAAGCTTTCTTT,CASMASRPSKSEAFF,TRBJ1-1,NA,NA,TRBV27
TGTGCCAGCAGTCTGAATCCCGGATATGGCTACACCTTC,CASSLNPGYGYTF,TRBJ1-2,NA,once,TRBV16
TGTGCCTGGAGTGTTTCGGGGACCCGGTATGGCTACACCTTC,CAWSVSGTRYGYTF,TRBJ1-2,NA,few,TRBV30
TGTGCCAGCAGCTTGACAGGGGATCGTGAAAAACTGTTTTTT,CASSLTGDREKLFF,TRBJ1-4,TRBD1,few,TRBV11-2
TGTGCCAGTAGCAACCCGGGACTAGCGATGGATACGCAGTATTTT,CASSNPGLAMDTQYF,TRBJ2-3,TRBD2,NA,TRBV19
TGTGCCAGCAGCTTCAACAGGGTTGCCTCCTACGAGCAGTACTTC,CASSFNRVASYEQYF,TRBJ2-7,NA,once,TRBV11-2
TGTGCCAGCAGTTACTCGTTACCGGGAACCTACAATGAGCAGTTCTTC,CASSYSLPGTYNEQFF,TRBJ2-1,NA,NA,TRBV6-5
TGTGCCAGCAGCTTGGTTTTACGGGGCGGGACCTACGAGCAGTACTTC,CASSLVLRGGTYEQYF,TRBJ2-7,NA,few,TRBV5-6
TGCGCCAGCAGCCGAACCGTGGGAAATTCCTTTGAAAAACTGTTTTTT,CASSRTVGNSFEKLFF,TRBJ1-4,NA,NA,TRBV4-1
TGTGCCAGCAGCTCCGAGTGGGGAGCAGATACGCAGTATTTT,CASSSEWGADTQYF,TRBJ2-3,NA,NA,TRBV5-5
TGTGCCAGCAGTGCCCGACAGGGGCCAGAAGGCTACAATGAGCAGTTCTTC,CASSARQGPEGYNEQFF,TRBJ2-1,TRBD1,many,TRBV25-1
TGTGCCAGCAGTGATGGGAGGCGAGATGGCTACACCTTC,CASSDGRRDGYTF,TRBJ1-2,NA,NA,TRBV27
TGTGCCAGCAGCTCCGGGGACTCTGGGGCCAACGTCCTGACTTTC,CASSSGDSGANVLTF,TRBJ2-6,NA,NA,TRBV7-9
TGTGCCAGCAGTGCACCAACTAGCGGCCCCTCCTACGAGCAGTACTTC,CASSAPTSGPSYEQYF,TRBJ2-7,TRBD2,NA,TRBV25-1
TGTGCCAGCAGCTTGGGGGCGGGAAGCGGGGACAGCTCCTACAATGAGCAGTTCTTC,CASSLGAGSGDSSYNEQFF,TRBJ2-1,NA,NA,TRBV7-9
TGTGCCAGCAGCCGCCCGGGGTATAACTATGGCTACACCTTC,CASSRPGYNYGYTF,TRBJ1-2,NA,NA,TRBV7-2
TGTGCCAGCAGCTTGGGGCCTGCAGGGTTGGGGTCACCCCTCCACTTT,CASSLGPAGLGSPLHF,TRBJ1-6,NA,NA,TRBV5-4
TGTGCCAGCAGTGTGGAGGGGGCAAATGGCTACACCTTC,CASSVEGANGYTF,TRBJ1-2,TRBD1,NA,TRBV6-1
TGTGCTAGCAGCCCGACGACAGGTGGGGGAGAGACCCAGTACTTC,CASSPTTGGGETQYF,TRBJ2-5,NA,NA,TRBV7-7
TGTGCCAGCAATGAGGGGATTGCAGATACGCAGTATTTT,CASNEGIADTQYF,TRBJ2-3,NA,NA,TRBV2
TGTGCCAGCAGCCGAGGGGTCGCCACAGATACGCAGTATTTT,CASSRGVATDTQYF,TRBJ2-3,NA,NA,TRBV7-2
TGTGCCAGCAGTGACAGGGGGGCTGACTATGGCTACACCTTC,CASSDRGADYGYTF,TRBJ1-2,TRBD1,NA,TRBV28
TGTGCCAGCAGCTTTTTATCTCTCGAGCAGTACTTC,CASSFLSLEQYF,TRBJ2-7,NA,NA,TRBV11-2